The rows below give T cell receptor beta chains drawn from one sample of a study of response to subunit inactivated influenza vaccine. TCRdb passed the RT-PCR reads through MiXCR, listing each CDR3 protein once. Of over 400,000 distinct CDR3 sequences in the sample, over 10% were seen once. Sequences were derived from PBMCs from blood, sampled roughly 47 days after vaccination. These receptors were obtained from a man between 50 and 59 years old who received an inactivated influenza vaccine. Both conserved end residues are part of each CDR3. D genes are given only for firm matches. Clone size is shown for a subset of rows, as once, few, many or a class of expanded clone.

d_call clone_size j_call v_call cdr3_nt cdr3_aa
NA few TRBJ2-3 TRBV27 TGTGCCAGCAGTTTAACTCTGGCGGGGCCTTTCCGTACGCAGTATTTT CASSLTLAGPFRTQYF
NA NA TRBJ1-3 TRBV5-1 TGCGCCAGCAGCCAGAGCTCTGGAAACACCATATATTTT CASSQSSGNTIYF
NA NA TRBJ2-1 TRBV5-6 TGTGCCAGCAGCTTGTTCACGGGACACCGTAAAGCAAATGAGCAGTTCTTC CASSLFTGHRKANEQFF
NA few TRBJ1-2 TRBV12-3/TRBV12-4 TGTGCCAGCAGTTTAGCTAGGGGGATTGCGAACTATGGCTACACCTTC CASSLARGIANYGYTF
NA many TRBJ2-1 TRBV5-1 TGCGCCAGCAAAGACTCCACCTCCTACAATGAGCAGTTCTTC CASKDSTSYNEQFF
NA NA TRBJ2-1 TRBV20-1 TGCAGTGCTAGAACCCTAGGGGGAAGGCTCAATGAGCAGTTCTTC CSARTLGGRLNEQFF
NA NA TRBJ2-1 TRBV4-1 TGCGCCAGCAGCCAAGGATCTAGTTCCGATGAGCAGTTCTTC CASSQGSSSDEQFF
NA many TRBJ2-3 TRBV12-3/TRBV12-4 TGTGCCAGCAGTTTGAGGGCAACAGATACGCAGTATTTT CASSLRATDTQYF
NA NA TRBJ2-2 TRBV10-3 TGTGCCATCAGTGAGTCCAGAACAGGTGGCGAGCTGTTTTTT CAISESRTGGELFF
NA NA TRBJ1-2 TRBV5-5 TGTGCCAGCAGCTTGACAGATTTTATTCCCTATGGCTACACCTTC CASSLTDFIPYGYTF
NA NA TRBJ2-1 TRBV4-2 TGTGCCAGCAGCCAGACTAGAGGCTCCTACAATGAGCAGTTCTTC CASSQTRGSYNEQFF
NA few TRBJ2-1 TRBV27 TGTGCCAGCAGTTTAGGGACGGTGGGGCCCTACAATGAGCAGTTCTTC CASSLGTVGPYNEQFF
NA few TRBJ2-7 TRBV4-2 TGTGCCAGCAGCCAAGATAGCGGCGGGATCCCTTACGAGCAGTACTTC CASSQDSGGIPYEQYF
NA many TRBJ2-2 TRBV6-5 TGTGCCAGCAGTTACAAAGGGTTTAACGGGGAGCTGTTTTTT CASSYKGFNGELFF
NA few TRBJ2-2 TRBV6-2/TRBV6-3 TGTGCCAGCAGTTCACAGGTCACCGGGGAGCTGTTTTTT CASSSQVTGELFF
NA many TRBJ2-7 TRBV12-3/TRBV12-4 TGTGCCAGCAGTTTAGCGCTAGGTGCGACCTACGAGCAGTACTTC CASSLALGATYEQYF
NA few TRBJ2-7 TRBV4-1 TGCGCCAGCAGCCAAGATTGGGCACCTTACGAGCAGTACTTC CASSQDWAPYEQYF
TRBD2 many TRBJ2-3 TRBV20-1 TGCAGTGCTAAACGGGGGGAACAAGATACGCAGTATTTT CSAKRGEQDTQYF
TRBD2 few TRBJ2-3 TRBV6-5 TGTGCCAGCAGCTATTCAAAGCGGGGGTTCACAGATACGCAGTATTTT CASSYSKRGFTDTQYF
NA few TRBJ2-1 TRBV20-1 TGCAGACCCCGCTTAGGGCGCGGCTACAATGAGCAGTTCTTC CRPRLGRGYNEQFF
NA few TRBJ2-1 TRBV5-1 TGCGCCAGCAGTTTGGGCCCTATTAATGAGCAGTTCTTC CASSLGPINEQFF
TRBD1 NA TRBJ2-4 TRBV3-1 TGTGCCAGCAGCCAGGCCGGGACAGGGGGGAACATTCAGTACTTC CASSQAGTGGNIQYF
TRBD2 NA TRBJ2-5 TRBV12-3/TRBV12-4 TGTGCCAGCAGTTCCGTCGGCCTAGCGGCCCTCAGGGAGACCCAGTACTTC CASSSVGLAALRETQYF
TRBD2 few TRBJ2-2 TRBV12-3/TRBV12-4 TGTGCCAGCGTAGTAGCGGGACACACCGGGGAGCTGTTTTTT CASVVAGHTGELFF
TRBD2 NA TRBJ2-7 TRBV3-1 TGTGCCAGCAGCCAGGCTAGCGGGAGGTTGTCTTACGAGCAGTACTTC CASSQASGRLSYEQYF
NA many TRBJ1-1 TRBV6-1 TGTGCCAGCAGCCTAATTACAGTGAACACTGAAGCTTTCTTT CASSLITVNTEAFF
TRBD2 few TRBJ2-7 TRBV29-1 TGCAGCGTTCGTAGCGGGGGTACCTACGAGCAGTACTTC CSVRSGGTYEQYF
NA NA TRBJ1-2 TRBV5-1 TGCGCCAGCAGCTTGTCGGCAGCGAACTATGGCTACACCTTC CASSLSAANYGYTF
TRBD2 NA TRBJ2-7 TRBV7-8 TGTGCCAGCAGCATGGGACTAGCGGCATACGAGCAGTACTTC CASSMGLAAYEQYF
TRBD1 few TRBJ2-7 TRBV6-1 TGTGCCAGCAGGCGGGACAGGAGCTCCTACGAGCAGTACTTC CASRRDRSSYEQYF
NA NA TRBJ2-5 TRBV20-1 TGCAGTGCTAGCGGGGGGACATACCAAGAGACCCAGTACTTC CSASGGTYQETQYF
NA NA TRBJ1-1 TRBV3-1 TGTGCCAGCAGCAGGGGAGGGCCGGGGAGCACTGAAGCTTTCTTT CASSRGGPGSTEAFF
TRBD1 NA TRBJ2-7 TRBV5-1 TGCGCCAGCAGCTTGGCTGGGACAGGGGATATCTGGGAGCAGTACTTC CASSLAGTGDIWEQYF
TRBD1 NA TRBJ1-1 TRBV12-3/TRBV12-4 TGTGCCAGCAGTCCGAACGGACAGGGAATGAACACTGAAGCTTTCTTT CASSPNGQGMNTEAFF
NA many TRBJ2-2 TRBV7-2 TGTGCCAGCAGCTTAGCGCGGACCGGGGAGCTGTTTTTT CASSLARTGELFF
TRBD2 NA TRBJ2-1 TRBV4-3 TGCGCCAGCAGCCAGACTAGCGGGAGTGGGTACAATGAGCAGTTCTTC CASSQTSGSGYNEQFF
NA NA TRBJ1-1 TRBV6-5 TGTGCCAGCAGTCCTACTCACTGGGGCAGAAGCACTGAAGCTTTCTTT CASSPTHWGRSTEAFF
NA NA TRBJ2-7 TRBV4-3 TGCGCCAGCAGCCAAGATGAACAGACCTACGAGCAGTACTTC CASSQDEQTYEQYF
NA few TRBJ2-7 TRBV3-1 TGTGCCAGCAGCCAAGCTAGGGTGCGCGAGCAGTACTTC CASSQARVREQYF
NA NA TRBJ2-3 TRBV13 TGTGCCAGCAGCACGAGGCCCACAGATACGCAGTATTTT CASSTRPTDTQYF
NA NA TRBJ2-5 TRBV18 TGTGCCAGCTCACCACCAAGCGGGACCCAGTACTTC CASSPPSGTQYF
TRBD1 once TRBJ2-1 TRBV27 TGTGCCAGCAGCTCGACAGGGGCCGGTGAGCAGTTCTTC CASSSTGAGEQFF
TRBD2 few TRBJ2-5 TRBV7-2 TGTGCCAGCAGCCCAGCGGGGGGGTCGGAGACCCAGTACTTC CASSPAGGSETQYF
TRBD1 many TRBJ1-3 TRBV20-1 TGCAGTGCTGGACAGGCCAGCTCTGGAAACACCATATATTTT CSAGQASSGNTIYF
TRBD1 NA TRBJ2-1 TRBV5-6 TGTGCCAGCAGCTGGTCCAAAAGGGACAGGCCAAACAATGAGCAGTTCTTC CASSWSKRDRPNNEQFF
NA many TRBJ1-5 TRBV29-1 TGCAGCGTTGATCTCGGGGGCAATCAGCCCCAGCATTTT CSVDLGGNQPQHF
TRBD2 few TRBJ2-7 TRBV20-1 TGCAGTGCTAGGTGGACTAGCGGGGGGAACGAGCAGTACTTC CSARWTSGGNEQYF
TRBD2 few TRBJ2-3 TRBV3-1 TGTGCCAGCAGCCAAATGGGAGTTAGCGGGGGAGTCACAGATACGCAGTATTTT CASSQMGVSGGVTDTQYF
TRBD2 many TRBJ2-3 TRBV7-6 TGTGCCAGCAGCTCTATAGCGGGGGGTGACACAGATACGCAGTATTTT CASSSIAGGDTDTQYF
TRBD2 few TRBJ2-3 TRBV9 TGTGCCAGCAGCGTAGACTGGGGGACTAGCGGAGATACGCAGTATTTT CASSVDWGTSGDTQYF
NA many TRBJ2-7 TRBV27 TGTGCCAGCAGTTATGGTCGCTACTACGAGCAGTACTTC CASSYGRYYEQYF
NA NA TRBJ2-1 TRBV4-1 TGCGCCAGCAGCGGGGAGAATTTCAATGAGCAGTTCTTC CASSGENFNEQFF
NA NA TRBJ2-6 TRBV5-1 TGCGCCAGCAGCTCAATCCTAACATCAGGGTCTGGGGCCAACGTCCTGACTTTC CASSSILTSGSGANVLTF
NA NA TRBJ2-7 TRBV27 TGTGCCAGCAGTTCCCCGGGACACCTAGTACGGGAGCAGTACTTC CASSSPGHLVREQYF
TRBD2 few TRBJ2-2 TRBV6-1 TGTGCCAGCAGGCGACTAGCGGGAGGGCCTGCCGGGGAGCTGTTTTTT CASRRLAGGPAGELFF
TRBD1 NA TRBJ2-7 TRBV28 TGTGCCAGCAGTCCGGGTGGGCGACAGGGTACGCACGAGCAGTACTTC CASSPGGRQGTHEQYF
TRBD1 NA TRBJ2-1 TRBV7-9 TGTGCCAGCAGCTCACAGGGGGTGGGTTCTTCCGAGCAGTTCTTC CASSSQGVGSSEQFF
TRBD1 NA TRBJ2-2 TRBV4-3 TGCGCCAGCAGCCAAGAGAGGGGGCCCACCGGGGAGCTGTTTTTT CASSQERGPTGELFF